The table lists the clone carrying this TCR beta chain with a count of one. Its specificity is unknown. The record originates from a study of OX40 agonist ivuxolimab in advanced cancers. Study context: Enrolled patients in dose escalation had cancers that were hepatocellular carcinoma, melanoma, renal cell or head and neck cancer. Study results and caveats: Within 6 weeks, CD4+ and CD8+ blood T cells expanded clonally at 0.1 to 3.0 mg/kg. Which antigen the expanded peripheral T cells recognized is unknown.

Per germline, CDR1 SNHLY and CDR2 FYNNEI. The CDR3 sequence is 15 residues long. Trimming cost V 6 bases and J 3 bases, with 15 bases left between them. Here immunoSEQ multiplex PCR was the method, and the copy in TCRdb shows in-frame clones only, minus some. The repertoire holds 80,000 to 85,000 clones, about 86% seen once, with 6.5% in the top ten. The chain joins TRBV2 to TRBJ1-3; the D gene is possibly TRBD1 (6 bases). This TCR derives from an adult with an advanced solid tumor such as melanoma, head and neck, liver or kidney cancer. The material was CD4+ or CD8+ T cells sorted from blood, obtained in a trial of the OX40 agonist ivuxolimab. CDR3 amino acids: CASSERNRVGNTIYF. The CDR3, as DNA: TGTGCCAGCAGCGAACGAAACAGGGTTGGAAACACCATATATTTT.